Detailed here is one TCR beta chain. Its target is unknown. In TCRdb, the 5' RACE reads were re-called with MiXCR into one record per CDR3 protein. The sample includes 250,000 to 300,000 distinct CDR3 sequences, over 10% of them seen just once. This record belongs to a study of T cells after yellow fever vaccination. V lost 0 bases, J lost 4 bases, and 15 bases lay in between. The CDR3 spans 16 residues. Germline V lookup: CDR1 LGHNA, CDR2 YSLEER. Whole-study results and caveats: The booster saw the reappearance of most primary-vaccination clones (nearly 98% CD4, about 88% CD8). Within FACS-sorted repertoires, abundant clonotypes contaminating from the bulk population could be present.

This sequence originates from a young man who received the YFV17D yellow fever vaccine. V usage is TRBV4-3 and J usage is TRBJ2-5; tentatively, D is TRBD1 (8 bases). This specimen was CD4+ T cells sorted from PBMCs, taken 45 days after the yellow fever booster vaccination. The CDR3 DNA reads TGCGCCAGCAGCCAAGATAGGACAGGGAGGGGAGAGACCCAGTACTTC. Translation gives CASSQDRTGRGETQYF.